This T cell receptor (beta chain) was captured by sequencing in a study of blood T cell repertoires in COVID-19. About the study: COVID-19 samples from acute and convalescent phases originated in the United States, Italy and Spain. PBMCs, B-cell-depleted T cells, or T cells provided the cDNA or gDNA that made up the material.

Repertoires were generated with immunoSEQ multiplex PCR, while TCRdb's copy carries only in-frame clones and drops some. The data show fewer than 200,000 clones, with roughly four fifths seen just once and roughly 3.7% held by the top ten. The germline CDR1 and CDR2 sequences are LNHNV and YYDKDF (reference sequence). V shed 8 bases, J shed 6 bases, and the junction held 4 bases outside the gene matches. This CDR3 has 14 amino acids. V and J are TRBV15 and TRBJ1-6, with TRBD1 identical over 10 bases. The sequencing input was peripheral blood. The source of this sequence is a woman aged 80 or over with acute or convalescent COVID-19. CDR3 bases: TGTGCCACCGGGACAGGGGAGGGTAATTCACCCCTCCACTTT. Translating gives CATGTGEGNSPLHF.